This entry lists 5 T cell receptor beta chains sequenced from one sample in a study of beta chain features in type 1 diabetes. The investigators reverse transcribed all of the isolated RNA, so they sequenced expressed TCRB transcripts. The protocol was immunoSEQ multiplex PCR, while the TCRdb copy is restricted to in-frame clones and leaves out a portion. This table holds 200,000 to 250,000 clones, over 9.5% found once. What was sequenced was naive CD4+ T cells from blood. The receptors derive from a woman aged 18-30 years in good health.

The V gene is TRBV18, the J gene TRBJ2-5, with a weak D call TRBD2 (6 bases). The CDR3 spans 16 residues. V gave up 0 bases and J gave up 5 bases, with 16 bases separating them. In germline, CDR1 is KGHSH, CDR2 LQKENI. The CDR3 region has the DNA TGTGCCAGCTCACCACCCTCAGGGCGGGACGGGGAGACCCAGTACTTC. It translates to CASSPPSGRDGETQYF. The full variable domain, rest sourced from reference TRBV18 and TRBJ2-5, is NAGVMQNPRHLVRRRGQEARLRCSPMKGHSHVYWYRQLPEEGLKFMVYLQKENIIDESGMPKERFSAEFPKEGPSILRIQQVVRGDSAAYFCASSPPSGRDGETQYFGPGTRLLVL.

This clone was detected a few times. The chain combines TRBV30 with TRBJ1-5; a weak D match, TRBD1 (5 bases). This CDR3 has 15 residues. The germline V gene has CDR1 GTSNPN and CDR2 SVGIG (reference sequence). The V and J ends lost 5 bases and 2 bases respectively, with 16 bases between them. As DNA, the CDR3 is TGTGCCTGGGGGAAACAGGTTTTCGGCAATCAGCCCCAGCATTTT. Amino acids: CAWGKQVFGNQPQHF.

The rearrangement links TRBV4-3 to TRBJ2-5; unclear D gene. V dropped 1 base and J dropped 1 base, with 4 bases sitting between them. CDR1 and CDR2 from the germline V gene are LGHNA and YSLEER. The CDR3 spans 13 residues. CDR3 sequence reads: CASSQGVQETQYF. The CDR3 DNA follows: TGCGCCAGCAGCCAAGGCGTCCAAGAGACCCAGTACTTC.

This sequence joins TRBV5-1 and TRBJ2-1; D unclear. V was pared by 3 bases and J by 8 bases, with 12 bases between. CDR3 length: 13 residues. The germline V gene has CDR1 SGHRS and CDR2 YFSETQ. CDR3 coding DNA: TGCGCCAGCAGCTCTGCGGTTACGGATGAGCAGTTCTTC. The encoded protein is CASSSAVTDEQFF.

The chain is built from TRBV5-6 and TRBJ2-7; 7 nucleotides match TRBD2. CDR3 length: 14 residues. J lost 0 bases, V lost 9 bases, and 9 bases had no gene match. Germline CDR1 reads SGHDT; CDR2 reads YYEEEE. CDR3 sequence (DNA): TGTGCCACTAAGCCGAGCGGGATCTCCTACGAGCAGTACTTC. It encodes CATKPSGISYEQYF.